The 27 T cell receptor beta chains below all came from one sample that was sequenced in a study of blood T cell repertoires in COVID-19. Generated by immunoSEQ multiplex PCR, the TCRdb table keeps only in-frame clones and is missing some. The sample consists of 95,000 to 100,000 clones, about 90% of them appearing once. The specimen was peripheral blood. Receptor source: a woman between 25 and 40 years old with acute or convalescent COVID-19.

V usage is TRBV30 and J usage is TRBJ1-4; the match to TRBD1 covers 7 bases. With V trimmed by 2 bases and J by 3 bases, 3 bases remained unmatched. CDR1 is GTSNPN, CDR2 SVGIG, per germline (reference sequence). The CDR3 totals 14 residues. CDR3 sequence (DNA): TGTGCCTGGAGTAGAGGGGGCTCTAATGAAAAACTGTTTTTT. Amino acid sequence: CAWSRGGSNEKLFF.

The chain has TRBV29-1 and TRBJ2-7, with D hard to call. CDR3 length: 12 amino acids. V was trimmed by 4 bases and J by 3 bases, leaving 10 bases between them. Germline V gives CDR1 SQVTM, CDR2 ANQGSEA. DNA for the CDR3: TGCAGCGTTGGGCCGGGTCTCTACGAGCAGTACTTC. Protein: CSVGPGLYEQYF.

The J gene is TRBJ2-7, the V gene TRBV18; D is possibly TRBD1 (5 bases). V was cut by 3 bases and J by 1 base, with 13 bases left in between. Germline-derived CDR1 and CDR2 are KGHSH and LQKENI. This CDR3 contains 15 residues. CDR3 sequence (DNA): TGTGCCAGCTCACCCCGGACATATGTTTCCTACGAGCAGTACTTC. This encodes CASSPRTYVSYEQYF.

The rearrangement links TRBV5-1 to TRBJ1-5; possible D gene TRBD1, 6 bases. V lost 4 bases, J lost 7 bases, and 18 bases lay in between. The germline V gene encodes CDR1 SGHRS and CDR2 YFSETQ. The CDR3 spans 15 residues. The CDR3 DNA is TGCGCCAGCAGCCTAGGGGGGGCGTCGGGCCAGCCCCAGCATTTT. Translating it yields CASSLGGASGQPQHF. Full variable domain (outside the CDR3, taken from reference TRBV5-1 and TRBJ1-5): KAGVTQTPRYLIKTRGQQVTLSCSPISGHRSVSWYQQTPGQGLQFLFEYFSETQRNKGNFPGRFSGRQFSNSRSEMNVSTLELGDSALYLCASSLGGASGQPQHFGDGTRLSIL.

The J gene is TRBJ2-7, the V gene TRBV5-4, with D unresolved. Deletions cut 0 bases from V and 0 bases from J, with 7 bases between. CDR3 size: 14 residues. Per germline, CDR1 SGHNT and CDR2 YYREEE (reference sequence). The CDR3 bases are TGTGCCAGCAGCTTGGACCGGAGCTCCTACGAGCAGTACTTC. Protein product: CASSLDRSSYEQYF. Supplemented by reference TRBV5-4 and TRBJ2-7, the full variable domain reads ETGVTQSPTHLIKTRGQQVTLRCSSQSGHNTVSWYQQALGQGPQFIFQYYREEENGRGNFPPRFSGLQFPNYSSELNVNALELDDSALYLCASSLDRSSYEQYFGPGTRLTVT.

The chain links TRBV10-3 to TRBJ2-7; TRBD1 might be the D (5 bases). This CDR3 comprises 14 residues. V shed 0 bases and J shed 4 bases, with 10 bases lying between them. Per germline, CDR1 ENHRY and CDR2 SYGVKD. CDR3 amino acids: CAISESWTQYEQYF. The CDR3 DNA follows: TGTGCCATCAGTGAGTCGTGGACACAGTACGAGCAGTACTTC.

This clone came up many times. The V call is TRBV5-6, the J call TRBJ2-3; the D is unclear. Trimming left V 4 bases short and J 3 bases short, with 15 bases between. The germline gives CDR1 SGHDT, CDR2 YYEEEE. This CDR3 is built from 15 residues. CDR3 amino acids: CASSSLGRGTDTQYF. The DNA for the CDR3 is TGTGCCAGCAGCAGTTTGGGCCGTGGGACAGATACGCAGTATTTT.

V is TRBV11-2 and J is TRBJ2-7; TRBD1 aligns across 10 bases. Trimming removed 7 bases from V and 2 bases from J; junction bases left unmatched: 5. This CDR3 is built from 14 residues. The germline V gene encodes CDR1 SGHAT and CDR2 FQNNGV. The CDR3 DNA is TGTGCCAGCACACTTGGACAGGGGGCCTACGAGCAGTACTTC. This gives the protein CASTLGQGAYEQYF.

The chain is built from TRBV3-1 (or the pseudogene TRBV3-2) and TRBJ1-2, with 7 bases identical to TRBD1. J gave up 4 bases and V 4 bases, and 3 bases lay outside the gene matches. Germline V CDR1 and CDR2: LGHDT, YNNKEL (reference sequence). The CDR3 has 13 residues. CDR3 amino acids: CASSPRDSYGYTF. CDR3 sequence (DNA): TGTGCCAGCAGCCCCCGGGACAGCTATGGCTACACCTTC.

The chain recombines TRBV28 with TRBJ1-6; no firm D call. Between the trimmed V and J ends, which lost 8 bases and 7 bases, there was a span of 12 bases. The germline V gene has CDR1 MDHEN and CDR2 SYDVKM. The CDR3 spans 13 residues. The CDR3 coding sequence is TGTGCCAGCGTTAGACACAGCAATTCACCCCTCCACTTT. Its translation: CASVRHSNSPLHF.

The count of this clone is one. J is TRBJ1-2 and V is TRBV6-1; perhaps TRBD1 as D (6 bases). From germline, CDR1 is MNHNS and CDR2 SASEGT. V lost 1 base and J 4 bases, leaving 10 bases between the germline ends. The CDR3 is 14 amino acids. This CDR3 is CASSEGLTGYGYTF. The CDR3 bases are TGTGCCAGCAGTGAAGGCCTGACAGGCTATGGCTACACCTTC.

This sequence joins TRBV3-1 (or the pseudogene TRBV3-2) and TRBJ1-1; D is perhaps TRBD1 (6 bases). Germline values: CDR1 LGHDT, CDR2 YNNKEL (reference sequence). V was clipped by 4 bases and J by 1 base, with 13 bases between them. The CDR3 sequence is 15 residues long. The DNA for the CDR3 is TGTGCCAGCAGCCCTACGGGAGGGGGGAACACTGAAGCTTTCTTT. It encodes CASSPTGGGNTEAFF.

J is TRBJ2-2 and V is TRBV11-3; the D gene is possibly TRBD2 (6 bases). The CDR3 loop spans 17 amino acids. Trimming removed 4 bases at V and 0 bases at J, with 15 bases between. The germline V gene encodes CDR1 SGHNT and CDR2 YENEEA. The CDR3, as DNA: TGTGCCAGCAGCTCCTTATATAGCGGTGCGAACACCGGGGAGCTGTTTTTT. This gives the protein CASSSLYSGANTGELFF.

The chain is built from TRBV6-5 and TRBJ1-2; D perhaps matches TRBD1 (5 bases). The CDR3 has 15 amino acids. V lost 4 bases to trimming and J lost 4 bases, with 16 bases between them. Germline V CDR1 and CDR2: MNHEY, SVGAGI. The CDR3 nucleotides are TGTGCCAGCAGTTTTCGCGACAGAGACTTCTATGGCTACACCTTC. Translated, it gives CASSFRDRDFYGYTF.

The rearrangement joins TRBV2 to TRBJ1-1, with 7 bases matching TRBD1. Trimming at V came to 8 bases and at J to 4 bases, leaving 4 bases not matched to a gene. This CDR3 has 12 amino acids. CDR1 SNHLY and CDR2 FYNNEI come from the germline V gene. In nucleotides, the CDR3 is TGTGCCAGCCAGTCAGGGGGCACTGAAGCTTTCTTT. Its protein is CASQSGGTEAFF. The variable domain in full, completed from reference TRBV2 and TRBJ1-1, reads EPEVTQTPSHQVTQMGQEVILRCVPISNHLYFYWYRQILGQKVEFLVSFYNNEISEKSEIFDDQFSVERPDGSNFTLKIRSTKLEDSAMYFCASQSGGTEAFFGQGTRLTVV.

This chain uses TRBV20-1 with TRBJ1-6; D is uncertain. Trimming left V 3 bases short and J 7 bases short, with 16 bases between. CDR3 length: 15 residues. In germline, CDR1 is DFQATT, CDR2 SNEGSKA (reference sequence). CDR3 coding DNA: TGCAGTGCTAGTGGGTCGGGGATAGACAATTCACCCCTCCACTTT. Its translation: CSASGSGIDNSPLHF.

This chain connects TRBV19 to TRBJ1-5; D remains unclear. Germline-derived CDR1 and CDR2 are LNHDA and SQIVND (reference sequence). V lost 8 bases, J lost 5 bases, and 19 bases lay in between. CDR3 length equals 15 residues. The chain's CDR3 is CASGFGWAQHQPQHF. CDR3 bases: TGTGCCAGTGGCTTTGGTTGGGCCCAACATCAGCCCCAGCATTTT.

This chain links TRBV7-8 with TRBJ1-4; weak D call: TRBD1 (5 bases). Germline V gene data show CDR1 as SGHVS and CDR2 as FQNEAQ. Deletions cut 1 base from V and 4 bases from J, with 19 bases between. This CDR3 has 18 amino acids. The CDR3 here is CASSLGGVQEIRNEKLFF. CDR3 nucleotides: TGTGCCAGCAGCTTAGGGGGGGTGCAAGAAATACGTAATGAAAAACTGTTTTTT. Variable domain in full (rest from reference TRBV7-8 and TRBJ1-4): GAGVSQSPRYKVAKRGQDVALRCDPISGHVSLFWYQQALGQGPEFLTYFQNEAQLDKSGLPSDRFFAERPEGSVSTLKIQRTQQEDSAVYLCASSLGGVQEIRNEKLFFGSGTQLSVL.

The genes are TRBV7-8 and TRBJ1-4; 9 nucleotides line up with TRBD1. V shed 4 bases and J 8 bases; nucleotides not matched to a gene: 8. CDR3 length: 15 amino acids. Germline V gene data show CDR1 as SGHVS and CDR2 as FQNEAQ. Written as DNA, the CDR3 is TGTGCCAGCAGCTCCTACAGGGGGCTGTGGGAAAAACTGTTTTTT. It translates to CASSSYRGLWEKLFF.

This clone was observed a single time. In DNA form, the CDR3 reads TGCGCCAGCAGCTTGGGATTGACAGCCCTTAATGAAAAACTGTTTTTT. Translated: CASSLGLTALNEKLFF. J is TRBJ1-4 and V is TRBV5-1, with D maybe TRBD1 (5 bases). This CDR3 is 16 amino acids long. V lost 0 bases to trimming and J lost 4 bases, with 13 bases between them. CDR1 SGHRS and CDR2 YFSETQ come from the germline V gene.

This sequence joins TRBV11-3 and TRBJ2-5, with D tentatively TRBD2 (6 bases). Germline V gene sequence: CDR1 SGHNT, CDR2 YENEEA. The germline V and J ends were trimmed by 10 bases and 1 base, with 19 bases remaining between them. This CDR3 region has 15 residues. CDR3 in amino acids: CATAEGTSVQETQYF. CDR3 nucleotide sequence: TGTGCCACCGCGGAGGGCACCTCGGTCCAAGAGACCCAGTACTTC. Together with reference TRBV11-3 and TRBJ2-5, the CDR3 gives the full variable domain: EAGVVQSPRYKIIEKKQPVAFWCNPISGHNTLYWYLQNLGQGPELLIRYENEEAVDDSQLPKDRFSAERLKGVDSTLKIQPAELGDSAVYLCATAEGTSVQETQYFGPGTRLLVL.

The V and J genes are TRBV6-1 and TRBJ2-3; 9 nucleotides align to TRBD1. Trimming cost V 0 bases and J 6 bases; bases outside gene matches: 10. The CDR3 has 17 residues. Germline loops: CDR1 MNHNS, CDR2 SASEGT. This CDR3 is CASSEAGWTGVTDTQYF. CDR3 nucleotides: TGTGCCAGCAGTGAAGCCGGGTGGACAGGGGTAACCGATACGCAGTATTTT.

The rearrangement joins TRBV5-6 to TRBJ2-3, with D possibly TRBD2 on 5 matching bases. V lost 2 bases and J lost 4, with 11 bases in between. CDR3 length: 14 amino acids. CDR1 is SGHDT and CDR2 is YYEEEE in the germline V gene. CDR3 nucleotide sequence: TGTGCCAGCAGCTTTAGGAGGACCCCAGATACGCAGTATTTT. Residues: CASSFRRTPDTQYF.

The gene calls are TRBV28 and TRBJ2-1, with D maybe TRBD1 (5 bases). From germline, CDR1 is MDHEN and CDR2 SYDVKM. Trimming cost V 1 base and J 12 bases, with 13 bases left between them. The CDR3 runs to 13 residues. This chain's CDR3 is CASSLSQGIAQFF. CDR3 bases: TGTGCCAGCAGTTTATCCCAGGGTATCGCGCAGTTCTTC.

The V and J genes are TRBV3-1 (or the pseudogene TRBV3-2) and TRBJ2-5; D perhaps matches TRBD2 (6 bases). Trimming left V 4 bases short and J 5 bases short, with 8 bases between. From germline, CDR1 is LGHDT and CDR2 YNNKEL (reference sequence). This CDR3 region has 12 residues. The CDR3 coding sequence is TGTGCCAGCAGCCCCCGGGGGGAGACCCAGTACTTC. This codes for CASSPRGETQYF.

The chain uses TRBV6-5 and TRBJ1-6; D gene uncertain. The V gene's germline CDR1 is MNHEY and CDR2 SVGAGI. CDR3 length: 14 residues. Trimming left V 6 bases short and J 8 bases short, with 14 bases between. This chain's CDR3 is CASRITGSDSPLHF. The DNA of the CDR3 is TGTGCCAGCAGGATAACGGGGAGTGATTCACCCCTCCACTTT.

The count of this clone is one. The CDR3 DNA follows: TGTGCCAGCAGCTTCCCCGGGGGGGAGGAGCAGTACTTC. This codes for CASSFPGGEEQYF. The chain uses TRBV7-9 and TRBJ2-7; TRBD2 matches at 8 bases. CDR1 and CDR2 from the germline V gene are SEHNR and FQNEAQ (reference sequence). The V and J ends lost 3 bases and 7 bases, in that order; junction bases with no gene match: 5. CDR3 length: 13 residues.